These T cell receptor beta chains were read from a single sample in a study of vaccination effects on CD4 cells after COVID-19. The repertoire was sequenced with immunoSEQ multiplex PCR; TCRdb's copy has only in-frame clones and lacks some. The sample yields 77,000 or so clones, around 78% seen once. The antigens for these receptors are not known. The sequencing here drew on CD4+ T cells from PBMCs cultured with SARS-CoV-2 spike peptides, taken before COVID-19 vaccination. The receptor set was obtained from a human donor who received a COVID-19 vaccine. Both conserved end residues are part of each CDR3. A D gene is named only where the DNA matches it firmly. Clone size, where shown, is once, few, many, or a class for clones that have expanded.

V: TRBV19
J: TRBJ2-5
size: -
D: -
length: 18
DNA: TGTGCCAGTAGTCAAAGGGGCCGGGGAGGTCGACTCAAAGAGACCCAGTACTTC
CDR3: CASSQRGRGGRLKETQYF

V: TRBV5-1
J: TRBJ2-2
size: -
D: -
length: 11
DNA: TGCGCCAGCAGCTTTGCCGGGGAGCTGTTTTTT
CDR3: CASSFAGELFF

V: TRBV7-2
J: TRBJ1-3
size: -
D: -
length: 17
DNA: TGTGCCAGCAGCATTGGGAGGGTGAGCCTTACTGGAAACACCATATATTTT
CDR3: CASSIGRVSLTGNTIYF

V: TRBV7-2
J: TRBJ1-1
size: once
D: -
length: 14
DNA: TGTGCCAGCAGCTTACCCCTAGTGAACACTGAAGCTTTCTTT
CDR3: CASSLPLVNTEAFF

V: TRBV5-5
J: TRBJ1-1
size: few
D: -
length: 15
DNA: TGTGCCAGCAGCCAGTACTCGGGGATGAACACTGAAGCTTTCTTT
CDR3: CASSQYSGMNTEAFF

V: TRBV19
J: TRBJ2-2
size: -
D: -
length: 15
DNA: TGTGCCAGTAGACTTTCCGGGGTGAACACCGGGGAGCTGTTTTTT
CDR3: CASRLSGVNTGELFF

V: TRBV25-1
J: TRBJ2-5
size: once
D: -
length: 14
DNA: TGTGCCAGCAGTCTAAGGGGTCGGTCAGAGACCCAGTACTTC
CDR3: CASSLRGRSETQYF

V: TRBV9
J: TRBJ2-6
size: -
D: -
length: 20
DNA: TGTGCCAGCAGCGTAGATCGGGGGGCCCAAACAACCTCTGGGGCCAACGTCCTGACTTTC
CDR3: CASSVDRGAQTTSGANVLTF

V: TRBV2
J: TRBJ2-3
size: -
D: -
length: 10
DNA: TGTGCCAGCAGAGCAGATACGCAGTATTTT
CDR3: CASRADTQYF

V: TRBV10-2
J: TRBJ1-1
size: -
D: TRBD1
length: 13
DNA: TGCGCCAGCATGGGACAGCCGAACACTGAAGCTTTCTTT
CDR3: CASMGQPNTEAFF

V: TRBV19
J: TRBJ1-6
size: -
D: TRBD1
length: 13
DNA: TGTGCCAGCGGGACAGGGGGGAATTCACCCCTCCACTTT
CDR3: CASGTGGNSPLHF

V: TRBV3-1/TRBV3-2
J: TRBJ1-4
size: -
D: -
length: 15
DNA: TGTGCCAGCAGCCAAGCGACAGGCTCGAATGAAAAACTGTTTTTT
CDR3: CASSQATGSNEKLFF

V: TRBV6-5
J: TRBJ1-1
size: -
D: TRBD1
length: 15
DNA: TGTGCCAGCAGGGGGACAGGGACGGGTCTCTCTGAAGCTTTCTTT
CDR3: CASRGTGTGLSEAFF

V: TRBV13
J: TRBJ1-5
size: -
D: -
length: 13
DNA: TGTGCCAGCAGCTTCGCCAAAAATCAGCCCCAGCATTTT
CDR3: CASSFAKNQPQHF

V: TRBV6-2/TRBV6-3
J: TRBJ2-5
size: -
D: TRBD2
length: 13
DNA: TGTGCCAGCAGTTACACGAGAGGACTAGTGGAGTACTTC
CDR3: CASSYTRGLVEYF

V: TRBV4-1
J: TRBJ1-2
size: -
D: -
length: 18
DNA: TGCGCCAGCAGCCTAATACCGGGACGGAGTACTTTTAACTATGGCTACACCTTC
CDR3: CASSLIPGRSTFNYGYTF

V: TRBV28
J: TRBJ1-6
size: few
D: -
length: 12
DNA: TGTGCCAGCAGTTCCGGGCCTTCACCCCTCCACTTT
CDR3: CASSSGPSPLHF

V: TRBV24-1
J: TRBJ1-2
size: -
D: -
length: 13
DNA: TGTGCCACCAGTGATTCCAGGGTAAATGGCTACACCTTC
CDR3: CATSDSRVNGYTF

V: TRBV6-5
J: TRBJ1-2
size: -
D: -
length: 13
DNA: TGTGCCAGCAGTCCGTTCCAGATCTATGGCTACACCTTC
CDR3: CASSPFQIYGYTF

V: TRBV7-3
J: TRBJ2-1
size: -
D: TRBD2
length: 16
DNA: TGTGCCAGCAGCCAGTTCGCTAGCGGGGCCGGAGATGAGCAGTTCTTC
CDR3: CASSQFASGAGDEQFF

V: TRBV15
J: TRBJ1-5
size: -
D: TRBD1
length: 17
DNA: TGTGCCACCAGCAGGAGGGCTACAGGGGCCGTTTATCAGCCCCAGCATTTT
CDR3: CATSRRATGAVYQPQHF

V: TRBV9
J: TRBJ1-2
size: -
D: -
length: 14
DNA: TGTGCCAGCAGCGGGCCTGTCGGGGTCTATGGCTACACCTTC
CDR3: CASSGPVGVYGYTF

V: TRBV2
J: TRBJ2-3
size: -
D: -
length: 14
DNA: TGTGCCAGCAGTGTGACGGTTAGCACAGATACGCAGTATTTT
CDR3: CASSVTVSTDTQYF

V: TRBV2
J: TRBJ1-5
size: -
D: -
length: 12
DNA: TGTGCCAGCAGTGAAGGGTGGCAGCCCCAGCATTTT
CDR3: CASSEGWQPQHF

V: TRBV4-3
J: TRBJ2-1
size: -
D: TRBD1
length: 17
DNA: TGCGCCAGCAGCCAATCCGCTGGGGGACAGGGCTACAATGAGCAGTTCTTC
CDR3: CASSQSAGGQGYNEQFF

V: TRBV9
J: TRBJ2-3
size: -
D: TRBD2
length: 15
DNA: TGTGCCAGCAGCGTAGGTAGCGGGGGGGGAGATACGCAGTATTTT
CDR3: CASSVGSGGGDTQYF

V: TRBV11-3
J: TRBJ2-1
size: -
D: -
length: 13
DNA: TGTGCCAGCAGCTTAGCCAGGGTCAATGAGCAGTTCTTC
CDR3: CASSLARVNEQFF

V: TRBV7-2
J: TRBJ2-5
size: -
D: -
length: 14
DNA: TGTGCCAGCAGCTTAGGAGGTTTCCAAGAGACCCAGTACTTC
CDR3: CASSLGGFQETQYF

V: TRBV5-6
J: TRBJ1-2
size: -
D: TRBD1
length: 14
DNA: TGTGCCAGCAGCTGGGACAGGGGGACCTATGGCTACACCTTC
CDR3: CASSWDRGTYGYTF

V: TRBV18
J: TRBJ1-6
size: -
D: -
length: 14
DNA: TGTGCCAGCTCACCATCGGGGGCCGGTTCACCCCTCCACTTT
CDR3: CASSPSGAGSPLHF

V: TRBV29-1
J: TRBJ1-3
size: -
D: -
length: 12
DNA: TGCAGCGTTTACGGGACTGGAAACACCATATATTTT
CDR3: CSVYGTGNTIYF

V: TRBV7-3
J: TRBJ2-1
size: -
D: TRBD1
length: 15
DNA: TGTGCCAGCAGCCGAGACAGGGCCAATTACAATGAGCAGTTCTTC
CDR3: CASSRDRANYNEQFF

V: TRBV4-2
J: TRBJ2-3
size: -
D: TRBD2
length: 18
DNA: TGTGCCAGCAGCCAAGAGGTGTGGACTAGCGGGCGGACCGATACGCAGTATTTT
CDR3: CASSQEVWTSGRTDTQYF

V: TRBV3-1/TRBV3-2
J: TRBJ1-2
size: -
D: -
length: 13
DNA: TGTGCCAGCAGCCAAGAGGGAAACTATGGCTACACCTTC
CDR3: CASSQEGNYGYTF

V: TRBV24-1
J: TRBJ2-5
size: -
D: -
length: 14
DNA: TGTGCCACCAGTGGAACAGGGTTCGGAGAGACCCAGTACTTC
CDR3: CATSGTGFGETQYF

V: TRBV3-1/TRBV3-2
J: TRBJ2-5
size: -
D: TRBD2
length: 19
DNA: TGTGCCAGCAGCCAACGTTTGACGGGGGCGGGGGGGCGACAAGAGACCCAGTACTTC
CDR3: CASSQRLTGAGGRQETQYF

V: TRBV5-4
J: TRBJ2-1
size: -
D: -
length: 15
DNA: TGTGCCAGCAGCTTGGTTGGCAGACAATACAATGAGCAGTTCTTC
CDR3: CASSLVGRQYNEQFF

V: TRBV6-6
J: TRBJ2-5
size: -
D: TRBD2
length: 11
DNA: TGTGCCACCACTAGCGCGGAGACCCAGTACTTC
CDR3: CATTSAETQYF

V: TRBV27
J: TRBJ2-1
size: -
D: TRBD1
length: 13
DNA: TGTGCCAGCAGCCCGGGACAGGGTCTTCGGCAGTTCTTC
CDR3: CASSPGQGLRQFF

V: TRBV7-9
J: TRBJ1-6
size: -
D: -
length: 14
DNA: TGTGCCAGCCAGTGGGGGCTCAGGAATTCACCCCTCCACTTT
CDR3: CASQWGLRNSPLHF

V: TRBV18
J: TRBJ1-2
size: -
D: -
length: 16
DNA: TGTGCCAGCTCACCATGGGCGCCGGATCGGGCCAATGGCTACACCTTC
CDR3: CASSPWAPDRANGYTF

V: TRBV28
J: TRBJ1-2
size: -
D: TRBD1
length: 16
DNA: TGTGCCAGCAGGGACAGAGGGGACAGGGGGAACTATGGCTACACCTTC
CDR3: CASRDRGDRGNYGYTF

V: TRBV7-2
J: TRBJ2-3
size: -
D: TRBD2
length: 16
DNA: TGTGCCAGCAGCGGCATAGCGGGGGGCTCGCGAGATACGCAGTATTTT
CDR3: CASSGIAGGSRDTQYF

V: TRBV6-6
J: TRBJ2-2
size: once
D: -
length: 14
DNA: TGTGCCAGCAGTTTTCGTGGTGACACCGGGGAGCTGTTTTTT
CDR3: CASSFRGDTGELFF

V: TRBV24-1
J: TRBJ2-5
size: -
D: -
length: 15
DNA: TGTGCCACCAGTGATTTTATGGCAGGGGTGGAGACCCAGTACTTC
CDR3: CATSDFMAGVETQYF

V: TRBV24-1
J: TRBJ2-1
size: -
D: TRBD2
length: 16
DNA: TGTGCCACCAGTGATTTCGCGGGGAGGGGAGTGGATGAGCAGTTCTTC
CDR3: CATSDFAGRGVDEQFF

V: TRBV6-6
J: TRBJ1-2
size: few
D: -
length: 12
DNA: TGTGCCAGCAGTTATACAGGGCAAGGCTACACCTTC
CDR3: CASSYTGQGYTF

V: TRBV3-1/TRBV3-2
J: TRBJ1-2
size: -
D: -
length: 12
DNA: TGTGCCAGCAGCCAATGGGCATACGGCTACACCTTC
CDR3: CASSQWAYGYTF

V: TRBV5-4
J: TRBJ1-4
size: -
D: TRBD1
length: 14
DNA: TGTGCCAGCAGCTTCGGAGGGGGCCGGGAAAAACTGTTTTTT
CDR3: CASSFGGGREKLFF

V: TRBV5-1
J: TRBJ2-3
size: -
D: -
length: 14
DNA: TGCGCCAGCAGCCGTATGGGGGGCACAGATACGCAGTATTTT
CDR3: CASSRMGGTDTQYF

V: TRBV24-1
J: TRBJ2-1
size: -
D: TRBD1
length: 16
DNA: TGTGCCACCAGTGGGGGACAGGGGAATAGATACAATGAGCAGTTCTTC
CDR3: CATSGGQGNRYNEQFF

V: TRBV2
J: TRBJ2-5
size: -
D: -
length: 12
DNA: TGTGCCAGCAGTGTAGGAGGGGAGACCCAGTACTTC
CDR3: CASSVGGETQYF

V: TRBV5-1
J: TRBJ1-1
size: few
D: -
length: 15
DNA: TGCGCCAGCAGCTTGGGGGGTACAGAGAACACTGAAGCTTTCTTT
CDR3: CASSLGGTENTEAFF

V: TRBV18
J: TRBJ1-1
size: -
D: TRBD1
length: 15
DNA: TGTGCCAGCTCACCTCCGACAGGGTGGGGCACTGAAGCTTTCTTT
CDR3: CASSPPTGWGTEAFF

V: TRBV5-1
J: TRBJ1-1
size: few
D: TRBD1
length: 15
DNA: TGCGCCAGCAGCTTGCTCGGGACAGCGAACACTGAAGCTTTCTTT
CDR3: CASSLLGTANTEAFF